These 16 T cell receptor beta chains came from one sample sequenced in a study of blood T cell repertoires in COVID-19. The method was immunoSEQ multiplex PCR; TCRdb's version includes in-frame clones alone and lacks a portion of them. Of 300,000 to 400,000 clones listed, about 89% are singletons. Sequenced sample: peripheral blood. The receptors were gathered from a woman aged 30 to 39 with COVID-19, enrolled during active disease.

The genes are TRBV7-2 and TRBJ2-3, with no clear D. In germline, CDR1 is SGHTA, CDR2 FQGNSA. Trimming pared 1 base from V and 0 bases from J, leaving 8 bases between. This CDR3 has 15 residues. CDR3 sequence (DNA): TGTGCCAGCAGCTTAGGCGTCTTAAGCACAGATACGCAGTATTTT. It translates to CASSLGVLSTDTQYF.

V gene TRBV12-3 or TRBV12-4 combines with J gene TRBJ2-3; TRBD2 aligns across 10 bases. V lost 5 bases to trimming and J lost 14 bases; unmatched junction nucleotides: 10. The CDR3 totals 13 residues. The DNA for the CDR3 is TGTGCCAGCAGTCCAGGGACTAGCGCCCCCGGGTATTTT. This sequence encodes CASSPGTSAPGYF.

The rearrangement joins TRBV4-2 to TRBJ2-5, with D possibly being TRBD1 (6 bases). The germline CDR1 and CDR2 sequences are LGHNA and YNFKEQ. Trimming cost V 0 bases and J 2 bases, with 13 bases left between them. CDR3 length equals 16 residues. Written as DNA, the CDR3 is TGTGCCAGCAGCCAAGAGACAGGCCCGGGGCAAGAGACCCAGTACTTC. Its protein is CASSQETGPGQETQYF.

The rearrangement joins TRBV5-4 to TRBJ1-6; 7 positions agree with TRBD1. Germline V gene sequence: CDR1 SGHNT, CDR2 YYREEE (reference sequence). The CDR3 has 14 residues. V shed 4 bases and J 7 bases; nucleotides not matched to a gene: 5. The CDR3 loop is CASSTRGNNSPLHF. CDR3 nucleotide sequence: TGTGCCAGCAGCACCAGGGGGAACAATTCACCCCTCCACTTT.

In DNA form, the CDR3 reads TGTGCCAGCAGCCAGGGACAGTCGACTTCGGGGGAGACCCAGTACTTC. This translates into CASSQGQSTSGETQYF. The chain combines TRBV4-2 with TRBJ2-5, with 7 positions matching TRBD1. The CDR3 has 16 residues. CDR1 is LGHNA, CDR2 YNFKEQ, per germline. Losses at the gene ends were 3 bases for V and 5 bases for J; bases not matched to a gene: 12.

This clone has just one count. The V and J genes are TRBV5-1 and TRBJ2-5, with 13 bases aligning to TRBD2. The CDR3 loop spans 15 amino acids. Germline-derived CDR1 and CDR2 are SGHRS and YFSETQ. V trimming: 3 bases; J trimming: 1 base; junction bases outside the gene matches: 0. CDR3 coding DNA: TGCGCCAGCAGCTGGACTAGCGGGAGCCAAGAGACCCAGTACTTC. Its protein is CASSWTSGSQETQYF.

The chain has TRBV4-3 and TRBJ1-4, with a possible D match to TRBD1 (5 bases). Germline V gives CDR1 LGHNA, CDR2 YSLEER. This CDR3 region has 14 residues. Trimming pared 2 bases from V and 7 bases from J, leaving 11 bases between. CDR3: CASSQRGIGEKLFF. The DNA for the CDR3 is TGCGCCAGCAGCCAACGGGGGATAGGTGAAAAACTGTTTTTT.

This clone has a single count. The chain links TRBV6-5 to TRBJ1-5; maybe TRBD1 (5 bases). Germline lookup yields CDR1 MNHEY and CDR2 SVGAGI. This CDR3 is 16 amino acids long. The germline V and J ends were trimmed by 2 bases and 0 bases, with 11 bases remaining between them. The CDR3 region is CASSYPDSYSNQPQHF. CDR3 in DNA: TGTGCCAGCAGTTACCCCGACAGCTATAGCAATCAGCCCCAGCATTTT.

This clone was detected once. The V and J genes are TRBV7-2 and TRBJ2-1, with 10 bases lining up with TRBD2. V gave up 5 bases and J gave up 4 bases; unmatched junction bases: 5. There are 15 residues in the CDR3. In germline, CDR1 is SGHTA, CDR2 FQGNSA. The CDR3 is CASSSLAGGYNEQFF. In DNA, the CDR3 is TGTGCCAGCAGCAGCTTAGCGGGAGGATACAATGAGCAGTTCTTC.

This rearrangement joins TRBV5-5 to TRBJ2-5; D possibly corresponds to TRBD2 (7 bases). Germline V gives CDR1 SGHKS, CDR2 YYEKEE (reference sequence). The CDR3 length is 18 residues. Trimming stripped 1 base from V and 5 bases from J, with 24 bases between. CDR3 coding DNA: TGTGCCAGCAGCTTGAGAGGGGGGGCGAGGATAGATCCGGAGACCCAGTACTTC. It encodes CASSLRGGARIDPETQYF.

This clone was detected only once. The rearrangement joins TRBV6-5 to TRBJ1-6; 8 nucleotides agree with TRBD1. CDR1 MNHEY and CDR2 SVGAGI come from the germline V gene. Germline trimming cut 2 bases from V and 7 bases from J; bases unmatched to any gene: 4. This CDR3 is 15 amino acids long. The CDR3 reads CASSYRSGGNSPLHF. The CDR3 nucleotides read TGTGCCAGCAGTTACCGATCAGGGGGCAATTCACCCCTCCACTTT.

The chain links TRBV6-6 to TRBJ2-7; 9 bases fit TRBD2. V dropped 8 bases and J dropped 2; count of bases not matched to a gene: 7. This CDR3 contains 14 residues. Germline CDR1 and CDR2: MNHNY and SVGAGI (reference sequence). The DNA of the CDR3 is TGTGCCAGCGGTAGAGCGGGAGGTCCCTACGAGCAGTACGTC. It is translated as CASGRAGGPYEQYV.

The chain joins TRBV28 to TRBJ1-5, with 8 bases matching TRBD1. V was pared by 0 bases and J by 9 bases, with 19 bases of the junction left unmatched. The CDR3 runs to 19 residues. Germline lookup yields CDR1 MDHEN and CDR2 SYDVKM. CDR3 region: CASSLWGSPQGAISWPQHF. The CDR3 nucleotides are TGTGCCAGCAGTTTATGGGGGTCTCCCCAGGGGGCGATTAGTTGGCCCCAGCATTTT.

A single count supports this clone. V is TRBV12-3 or TRBV12-4 and J is TRBJ2-3; possible D gene TRBD1, 5 bases. The length of the CDR3 is 13 residues. The V gene lost 3 bases and the J gene lost 4 bases, with 8 bases spanning the gap. CDR3 DNA sequence: TGTGCCAGCAGTTTGGGGCCCCCAGATACGCAGTATTTT. This codes for CASSLGPPDTQYF.

The chain combines TRBV2 with TRBJ2-1, with TRBD2 as a possible D gene (5 bases). In germline, CDR1 is SNHLY, CDR2 FYNNEI. Trimming took 8 bases from V and 5 from J, leaving 10 bases between them. This CDR3 comprises 12 residues. This chain's CDR3 is CASQLGNNEQFF. The CDR3, as DNA: TGTGCCAGCCAACTAGGAAACAATGAGCAGTTCTTC.

This clone has a single count. V is TRBV7-2 and J is TRBJ2-3; the D gene is possibly TRBD2 (7 bases). The germline gives CDR1 SGHTA, CDR2 FQGNSA. This CDR3 is 17 amino acids long. Trimming removed 3 bases from V and 0 bases from J, with 16 bases in between. The CDR3 is CASSFRGGGVSTDTQYF. CDR3 DNA: TGTGCCAGCAGCTTCCGAGGGGGGGGCGTAAGCACAGATACGCAGTATTTT.